The 19 T cell receptor beta chains presented below share a single source sample, sequenced in a study of OX40 agonist ivuxolimab in advanced cancers. The assay was immunoSEQ multiplex PCR, and TCRdb's table has in-frame clones only and misses some. The table includes 90,000 to 120,000 clones, under 95% detected once. The sample was CD4+ or CD8+ T cells sorted from blood, taken in a trial of the OX40 agonist ivuxolimab. These receptors were collected from an adult with an advanced solid tumor such as melanoma, head and neck, liver or kidney cancer.

This clone is a singleton in its sample. The rearrangement joins TRBV5-4 to TRBJ2-3, with D possibly being TRBD2 (6 bases). V was cut by 2 bases and J by 3 bases, with 16 bases left in between. CDR1 is SGHNT and CDR2 is YYREEE in the germline V gene (reference sequence). CDR3 length: 16 residues. CDR3 amino acids: CASSFSGRGPTDTQYF. The DNA for the CDR3 is TGTGCCAGCAGCTTCTCAGGGCGGGGTCCGACAGATACGCAGTATTTT.

This clone appeared once. The chain has TRBV9 and TRBJ2-1; a possible D gene is TRBD2 (6 bases). The CDR3 consists of 18 residues. V was shortened by 0 bases and J by 8 bases, with 24 bases between the two germline ends. Germline V gene sequence: CDR1 SGDLS, CDR2 YYNGEE. This chain's CDR3 is CASSVVAEDDGSRYEQFF. The CDR3 DNA sequence: TGTGCCAGCAGCGTAGTTGCTGAAGATGACGGGAGTCGCTATGAGCAGTTCTTC. The whole variable domain, remainder taken from reference TRBV9 and TRBJ2-1, is DSGVTQTPKHLITATGQRVTLRCSPRSGDLSVYWYQQSLDQGLQFLIQYYNGEERAKGNILERFSAQQFPDLHSELNLSSLELGDSALYFCASSVVAEDDGSRYEQFFGPGTRLTVL.

This rearrangement joins TRBV5-4 to TRBJ2-7; D may be TRBD1 or TRBD2 (5 bases each). V was clipped by 2 bases and J by 7 bases, with 16 bases between them. CDR1 and CDR2 from the germline V gene are SGHNT and YYREEE (reference sequence). The CDR3 is made up of 14 amino acids. DNA of the CDR3: TGTGCCAGCAGCTTACCGGGACCCCGGTTTGAGCAGTACTTC. Its protein is CASSLPGPRFEQYF.

In this sample, this clone turned up once. V usage is TRBV28 and J usage is TRBJ2-7; 10 bases line up with TRBD1. The CDR3 extends over 15 amino acids. Germline V gives CDR1 MDHEN, CDR2 SYDVKM. The trim removed 0 bases at V and 3 bases at J, leaving 2 bases unmatched. CDR3 region: CASSLWTGGVYEQYF. The CDR3 DNA sequence: TGTGCCAGCAGTTTATGGACAGGGGGCGTCTACGAGCAGTACTTC.

This chain joins TRBV11-2 and TRBJ2-3; the D is unclear. The CDR3 is 11 amino acids. Germline V gene data show CDR1 as SGHAT and CDR2 as FQNNGV. Trimming removed 4 bases from V and 2 bases from J, with 1 base in between. CDR3 residues: CASSYTDTQYF. CDR3 in DNA: TGTGCCAGCAGCTACACAGATACGCAGTATTTT.

This sequence joins TRBV27 and TRBJ2-5; D may be TRBD2 (5 bases). V was shortened by 5 bases and J by 1 base, with 17 bases between the two germline ends. CDR3 length: 16 residues. Germline CDR1 MNHEY, CDR2 SMNVEV (reference sequence). CDR3 loop: CASSPREDTIQETQYF. The CDR3 DNA sequence: TGTGCCAGCAGTCCGAGGGAAGATACCATCCAAGAGACCCAGTACTTC.

This clone was recorded once. V gene TRBV7-9 combines with J gene TRBJ1-2; tentative D call: TRBD1 (6 bases). The germline CDR1 and CDR2 sequences are SEHNR and FQNEAQ (reference sequence). The CDR3 runs to 15 residues. The germline V and J ends were trimmed by 5 bases and 8 bases, with 21 bases remaining between them. The CDR3: CASSLPYRDKWGYTF. The CDR3 nucleotides are TGTGCCAGCAGCCTACCGTACCGGGACAAGTGGGGCTACACCTTC.

V and J are TRBV18 and TRBJ2-6, with D unresolved. The CDR3 has 15 residues. Trimming stripped 3 bases from V and 2 bases from J, with 8 bases between. Germline V CDR1 and CDR2: KGHSH, LQKENI. The CDR3 region has the DNA TGTGCCAGCTCACCTTCCTTAGCTGGGGCCAACGTCCTGACTTTC. This translates into CASSPSLAGANVLTF. The variable domain in full, completed from reference TRBV18 and TRBJ2-6, reads NAGVMQNPRHLVRRRGQEARLRCSPMKGHSHVYWYRQLPEEGLKFMVYLQKENIIDESGMPKERFSAEFPKEGPSILRIQQVVRGDSAAYFCASSPSLAGANVLTFGAGSRLTVL.

V and J are TRBV28 and TRBJ2-1; D is perhaps TRBD2 (7 bases). Germline loops: CDR1 MDHEN, CDR2 SYDVKM. Trimming pared 6 bases from V and 5 bases from J, leaving 17 bases between. The CDR3 totals 15 residues. The CDR3 DNA is TGTGCCAGCAGCCTCGGAGGGGGGGCTGACAATGAGCAGTTCTTC. It yields the protein CASSLGGGADNEQFF.

CDR3: CATSRPGQNYEQYF. The CDR3 DNA reads as TGTGCCACCAGCAGACCGGGACAGAACTACGAGCAGTACTTC. V is TRBV15 and J is TRBJ2-7; 7 nucleotides agree with TRBD1. Germline loops: CDR1 LNHNV, CDR2 YYDKDF (reference sequence). The CDR3 covers 14 residues. V gave up 2 bases and J gave up 3 bases; unmatched junction bases: 4.

This chain joins TRBV27 and TRBJ2-7; D not resolved. CDR3 length: 14 amino acids. Trimming removed 5 bases from V and 0 bases from J, with 11 bases in between. Germline V gives CDR1 MNHEY, CDR2 SMNVEV (reference sequence). For the CDR3, the DNA is TGTGCCAGCAGTCCAGGTAGGAGCTCCTACGAGCAGTACTTC. Translated, it gives CASSPGRSSYEQYF.

The V call is TRBV7-9, the J call TRBJ2-7; 10 positions agree with TRBD2. The ends lost 2 bases at V and 2 bases at J; junction bases unmatched: 9. The CDR3 is 17 amino acids. The germline CDR1 and CDR2 sequences are SEHNR and FQNEAQ (reference sequence). The CDR3 nucleotides read TGTGCCAGCAGCTTAACCCAACGAGCGGGAGGGCCCTACGAGCAGTACTTC. The encoded protein is CASSLTQRAGGPYEQYF.

A few counts support this clone. V is TRBV28 and J is TRBJ1-1; no clear D gene. The CDR3 extends over 14 amino acids. Germline CDR1 is MDHEN and CDR2 is SYDVKM. Trimming removed 5 bases from V and 0 bases from J, with 10 bases in between. The CDR3 spells CASSPSTLNTEAFF. For the CDR3, the DNA is TGTGCCAGCAGTCCGTCGACCCTGAACACTGAAGCTTTCTTT. Together with reference TRBV28 and TRBJ1-1, the CDR3 gives the full variable domain: DVKVTQSSRYLVKRTGEKVFLECVQDMDHENMFWYRQDPGLGLRLIYFSYDVKMKEKGDIPEGYSVSREKKERFSLILESASTNQTSMYLCASSPSTLNTEAFFGQGTRLTVV.

This chain uses TRBV6-5 with TRBJ1-4, with D possibly matching TRBD1 (5 bases). V was trimmed by 2 bases and J by 7 bases, leaving 8 bases between them. Looked up from germline, CDR1 is MNHEY and CDR2 is SVGAGI. The CDR3 runs 13 residues. In DNA form, the CDR3 reads TGTGCCAGCAGTTACACGCAGGGTGAAAAACTGTTTTTT. Its translation: CASSYTQGEKLFF.

This chain joins TRBV7-8 and TRBJ1-1; possibly TRBD1 for D (5 bases). Germline CDR1 and CDR2: SGHVS and FQNEAQ. CDR3 length: 13 amino acids. V was clipped by 5 bases and J by 8 bases, with 15 bases between them. CDR3 bases: TGTGCCAGCAGCGTTACCGGGACGGCAGAAGCTTTCTTT. Amino acids: CASSVTGTAEAFF.

V gene TRBV15 combines with J gene TRBJ2-2; no firm D call. V was pared by 5 bases and J by 1 base, with 11 bases between. CDR3 size: 15 residues. Germline-derived CDR1 and CDR2 are LNHNV and YYDKDF (reference sequence). The CDR3 DNA reads TGTGCCACCAGCGCAAATCGACTGAACACCGGGGAGCTGTTTTTT. Protein product: CATSANRLNTGELFF.

This sequence joins TRBV6-6 and TRBJ1-1; D is unresolved. The CDR3 loop spans 11 amino acids. V was pared by 6 bases and J by 10 bases, with 12 bases between. CDR1 and CDR2 (germline): MNHNY, SVGAGI (reference sequence). The CDR3 is CASSGVAGAFF. In DNA, the CDR3 is TGTGCCAGCAGCGGGGTCGCTGGAGCTTTCTTT.

The chain is built from TRBV11-2 and TRBJ2-3, with D unclear. V was pared by 2 bases and J by 3 bases, with 6 bases between. This CDR3 region has 13 residues. Germline CDR1 reads SGHAT; CDR2 reads FQNNGV. The CDR3 here is CASSLRATDTQYF. CDR3 in DNA: TGTGCCAGCAGCTTAAGGGCGACAGATACGCAGTATTTT.

The chain carries TRBV19 and TRBJ2-1; 8 nucleotides match TRBD2. Germline CDR1 and CDR2: LNHDA and SQIVND (reference sequence). Trimming removed 7 bases from V and 3 bases from J; junction bases left unmatched: 11. The CDR3 covers 16 residues. The CDR3 DNA is TGTGCCAGTATGCCAGCGGGAGAGGATCTCTACAATGAGCAGTTCTTC. Translation: CASMPAGEDLYNEQFF.